The 10 T cell receptor beta chains below come from one sample, sequenced in a study of post-analysis software for immune sequencing data (dated by TCRdb to between 2014 and 2017). Summary of the overall study and its limitations: About five TRBV segments, including TRBV5-6, TRBV5-1 and TRBV20-1, were significantly more frequent in patients than controls.

Preparation of the library involved PCR. Sequencing relied on an Illumina HiSeq 2500. Unique molecular identifiers were incorporated into TCR beta cDNA libraries to reduce PCR and sequencing biases. The public reads were quality trimmed at Q25 with fastp and then assembled into clones with MiXCR by TCRdb, keeping productive beta chains. For every CDR3 protein sequence, its rows merge into one entry that carries the most common genes and DNA. The sample includes fewer than 850,000 distinct CDR3 sequences, with 30% observed a single time. Clones ranked in the top ten supply more than 0.55% of the sample. These receptors' antigens are unknown. The sequencing sample was made of blood. The source is a girl between 5 and 17 years old with multiple sclerosis.

Turning to this clonotype: A much larger clonotype is one base distant, so this may be a read error. The genes are TRBV7-2 and TRBJ2-7, with a possible D match to TRBD2 (7 bases). This CDR3 has 15 amino acids. Germline loops: CDR1 SGHTA, CDR2 FQGNSA. CDR3 region: CASSRRAGASYKQYF. The CDR3 DNA reads as TGTGCCAGCAGCCGTCGCGCGGGGGCCTCCTACAAGCAGTACTTC. Based on the CDR3 plus reference TRBV7-2 and TRBJ2-7, the full variable domain is GAGVSQSPSNKVTEKGKDVELRCDPISGHTALYWYRQSLGQGLEFLIYFQGNSAPDKSGLPSDRFSAERTGGSVSTLTIQRTQQEDSAVYLCASSRRAGASYKQYFGPGTRLTVT.

This rearrangement joins TRBV20-1 to TRBJ2-5; tentatively, D is TRBD2 (6 bases). This CDR3 has 13 amino acids. Germline CDR1 reads DFQATT; CDR2 reads SNEGSKA (reference sequence). V lost 7 bases and J 4 bases, leaving 16 bases between the germline ends. The CDR3 reads CSGGGRWAETQYF. The DNA of the CDR3 is TGCAGTGGGGGAGGCAGGTGGGCAGAGACCCAGTACTTC.

The CDR3 protein is CASSLSTSGYEQYF. In DNA form, the CDR3 reads TGTGCCAGCAGCTTAAGCACTAGCGGCTACGAGCAGTACTTC. The chain has TRBV7-2 and TRBJ2-7; 8 bases are a match to TRBD2. V lost 2 bases, J lost 3 bases, and 3 bases stayed unmatched. Germline V gene sequence: CDR1 SGHTA, CDR2 FQGNSA. The CDR3 totals 14 residues. Combining the CDR3 with reference TRBV7-2 and TRBJ2-7 gives the whole variable domain GAGVSQSPSNKVTEKGKDVELRCDPISGHTALYWYRQSLGQGLEFLIYFQGNSAPDKSGLPSDRFSAERTGGSVSTLTIQRTQQEDSAVYLCASSLSTSGYEQYFGPGTRLTVT.

Many counts were recorded for this clonotype. The V gene is TRBV9, the J gene TRBJ1-2; D unclear. The CDR3 sequence is 10 residues long. Germline CDR1 is SGDLS and CDR2 is YYNGEE. Trimming took off 5 bases at V and 6 bases at J, with 5 bases between the two ends. CDR3 residues: CASSRDGYTF. The DNA of the CDR3 is TGTGCCAGCAGTCGCGATGGCTACACCTTC.

This sequence joins TRBV12-5 and TRBJ1-2, with TRBD1 matching 8 bases. CDR1 and CDR2 from the germline V gene are LGHNT and FRNRAP. With 5 bases clipped from V and 5 bases from J, the junction kept 4 bases outside the gene matches. This CDR3 spans 13 amino acids. The CDR3 DNA is TGTGCTAGTGGTCTTGGACAGGGATATGGCTACACCTTC. Protein sequence: CASGLGQGYGYTF.

This clonotype was found a few times. This chain connects TRBV6-5 to TRBJ1-6; D perhaps matches TRBD1 (5 bases). The CDR3 consists of 16 residues. Trimming pared 5 bases from V and 0 bases from J, leaving 11 bases between. Germline loops: CDR1 MNHEY, CDR2 SVGAGI. The CDR3 reads CASSRDGRSYNSPLHF. The CDR3 nucleotides read TGTGCCAGCAGTCGGGACGGGCGCTCCTATAATTCACCCCTCCACTTT.

This clonotype was detected a few times. The chain links TRBV20-1 to TRBJ1-1; D is perhaps TRBD1 (6 bases). This CDR3 is built from 15 residues. Germline V lookup: CDR1 DFQATT, CDR2 SNEGSKA (reference sequence). V gave up 6 bases and J gave up 3 bases, with 20 bases separating them. Here the CDR3 DNA reads TGCAGTGCCCACACGAATAGGGGGGGTGACACTGAAGCTTTCTTT. Residues: CSAHTNRGGDTEAFF.

This clonotype has a handful of counts. The CDR3 nucleotides are TGTGCCAGCAGCCAAGACTATAAGGGGGTAAAGGCCGAGCAGTACTTC. Protein: CASSQDYKGVKAEQYF. The V gene is TRBV14, the J gene TRBJ2-7; a possible D gene is TRBD1 (6 bases). Germline V lookup: CDR1 SGHDN, CDR2 FVKESK. The CDR3 sequence is 16 residues long. The V end was cut by 0 bases, the J end by 6 bases, with 18 bases between. The complete variable domain, with remaining parts taken from reference TRBV14 and TRBJ2-7, reads EAGVTQFPSHSVIEKGQTVTLRCDPISGHDNLYWYRRVMGKEIKFLLHFVKESKQDESGMPNNRFLAERTGGTYSTLKVQPAELEDSGVYFCASSQDYKGVKAEQYFGPGTRLTVT.

Of note for this clonotype: The junction departs from the called germline gene at one end, perhaps through a read error. The chain uses TRBV5-6 and TRBJ1-1; D uncertain. Germline V gene lookup returns CDR1 SGHDT and CDR2 YYEEEE. The CDR3 has 14 amino acids. The CDR3 DNA reads TGTGCCAGCAGCTTGGTCGGTCCGAACACTGGAGCTTTCTTT. Translation: CASSLVGPNTGAFF.

This clonotype was observed a handful of times. The chain carries TRBV20-1 and TRBJ2-7, with a tentative D call TRBD2 (6 bases). This CDR3 has 15 amino acids. Germline V gene lookup returns CDR1 DFQATT and CDR2 SNEGSKA (reference sequence). Trimming removed 6 bases at V and 1 base at J, with 19 bases between. The CDR3 loop is CSASPFRETSYEQYF. CDR3 sequence (DNA): TGCAGTGCCAGCCCCTTCCGGGAGACTTCCTACGAGCAGTACTTC.